Listed below are T cell receptor beta chains from one sample, sequenced in a study of cytomegalovirus exposure and HLA in healthy donors. Profiling relied on immunoSEQ multiplex PCR, and the TCRdb table lists in-frame clones only, not all of them. The sample contains about 130,000 clones, roughly 70% of which appear only once. Sequenced sample: PBMCs. These receptors originate from a man between 40 and 49 years old in good health and CMV-seropositive. Both conserved end residues are part of each CDR3. A D gene is named only where the DNA matches it firmly. Some rows mark clone size as missing; the rest say once, few, many or name a class of expanded clone.

>TRBJ1-1|NA|TRBV10-3|NA
CAISRQDMNTEAFF
TGTGCCATCAGCCGACAGGATATGAACACTGAAGCTTTCTTT
>TRBJ2-3|NA|TRBV19|NA
CASSVGLEVRGDTQYF
TGTGCCAGTAGTGTGGGACTCGAGGTGAGGGGAGATACGCAGTATTTT
>TRBJ1-1|NA|TRBV11-2|NA
CASSLRGGGTEAFF
TGTGCCAGCAGCTTAAGGGGTGGGGGGACTGAAGCTTTCTTT
>TRBJ2-3|NA|TRBV7-6|NA
CASSPRGGQGYTDTQYF
TGTGCCAGCAGCCCGAGGGGAGGGCAGGGGTACACAGATACGCAGTATTTT
>TRBJ2-1|NA|TRBV19|NA
CASSIPPPLVRVFF
TGTGCCAGTAGTATACCTCCTCCCCTAGTCAGAGTGTTCTTC
>TRBJ1-2|NA|TRBV11-2|TRBD1
CASSLAGTGYGYTF
TGTGCCAGCAGCTTAGCCGGGACAGGCTATGGCTACACCTTC
>TRBJ1-2|few|TRBV7-8|TRBD1
CASRPEQGAHGYTF
TGTGCCAGCAGGCCCGAACAGGGGGCACATGGCTACACCTTC
>TRBJ2-5|NA|TRBV5-4|NA
CASSLDGWYQETQYF
TGTGCCAGCAGCTTGGACGGTTGGTACCAAGAGACCCAGTACTTC
>TRBJ1-4|few|TRBV2|TRBD1
CASSERSWTGPATNEKLFF
TGTGCCAGCAGTGAAAGGTCGTGGACAGGCCCGGCAACTAATGAAAAACTGTTTTTT
>TRBJ1-5|NA|TRBV5-8|TRBD1
CASSFSNRGNNQPQHF
TGTGCCAGCAGCTTCTCCAACAGGGGGAACAATCAGCCCCAGCATTTT
>TRBJ1-2|NA|TRBV7-2|NA
CASSTGTNYGYTF
TGTGCCAGCAGCACCGGGACAAACTATGGCTACACCTTC
>TRBJ1-5|NA|TRBV7-9|TRBD1
CASSLDGAGGQPQHF
TGTGCCAGCAGCTTAGATGGGGCAGGGGGTCAGCCCCAGCATTTT
>TRBJ1-5|few|TRBV27|NA
CASRTSGREGQPQHF
TGTGCCAGCAGGACCTCTGGCAGGGAGGGTCAGCCCCAGCATTTT
>TRBJ2-2|NA|TRBV7-9|NA
CASSGQPTGELFF
TGTGCCAGCAGCGGACAGCCCACCGGGGAGCTGTTTTTT
>TRBJ1-3|NA|TRBV5-4|NA
CASSSGGSSGNTIYF
TGTGCCAGCAGCTCGGGGGGGAGCTCTGGAAACACCATATATTTT
>TRBJ1-6|NA|TRBV5-1|NA
CASSEGTIYNSPLHF
TGCGCCAGCAGTGAAGGGACAATCTATAATTCACCCCTCCACTTT
>TRBJ1-5|NA|TRBV28|TRBD1
CASSAPGQGTGQPQHF
TGTGCCAGCAGTGCGCCCGGACAGGGGACAGGCCAGCCCCAGCATTTT
>TRBJ2-7|NA|TRBV30|NA
CAWSVGSYEQYF
TGTGCCTGGAGTGTGGGCAGCTACGAGCAGTACTTC
>TRBJ2-7|NA|TRBV10-2|NA
CASRQSSYEQYF
TGCGCCAGCAGACAGAGCTCCTACGAGCAGTACTTC
>TRBJ1-1|medium-sized|TRBV19|TRBD1
CASRRDRDPTEAFF
TGTGCCAGTAGACGAGACAGGGATCCCACTGAAGCTTTCTTT